Below, 26 T cell receptor beta chains from the same sample are listed, as sequenced in a study of blood T cell repertoires in COVID-19. The repertoire was sequenced with immunoSEQ multiplex PCR; TCRdb's copy has only in-frame clones and lacks some. The table shows some 230,000 clones, with just over 85% occurring only once. Sequencing was done on a sample of peripheral blood. The source is a man aged 25-40 years who had recovered from COVID-19.

V is TRBV6-5 and J is TRBJ1-2; no clear D. Looked up from germline, CDR1 is MNHEY and CDR2 is SVGAGI. Trimming took 0 bases from V and 8 from J, leaving 10 bases between them. There are 13 residues in the CDR3. The CDR3 DNA is TGTGCCAGCAGTTACTCGAACAGCCGGGGCTACACCTTC. Translation: CASSYSNSRGYTF.

The genes are TRBV28 and TRBJ1-1, with 7 bases aligning to TRBD1. This CDR3 contains 15 residues. Germline assignment: CDR1 MDHEN and CDR2 SYDVKM. J gave up 4 bases and V 5 bases, and 10 bases lay outside the gene matches. The CDR3 region is CASSPADRVGTEAFF. In DNA, the CDR3 is TGTGCCAGCAGTCCGGCCGACAGGGTAGGCACTGAAGCTTTCTTT. The complete variable domain, with remaining parts taken from reference TRBV28 and TRBJ1-1, reads DVKVTQSSRYLVKRTGEKVFLECVQDMDHENMFWYRQDPGLGLRLIYFSYDVKMKEKGDIPEGYSVSREKKERFSLILESASTNQTSMYLCASSPADRVGTEAFFGQGTRLTVV.

The chain uses TRBV5-1 and TRBJ1-6, with a tentative D call TRBD1 (6 bases). Germline CDR1 and CDR2: SGHRS and YFSETQ. The length of the CDR3 is 14 residues. Trimming shortened V by 4 bases and J by 7 bases, and 12 bases separated the two germline ends. The chain's CDR3 is CASSQQGGNSPLHF. The CDR3 DNA reads TGCGCCAGCAGCCAACAGGGTGGGAATTCACCCCTCCACTTT.

The chain couples TRBV10-3 to TRBJ2-5, with unresolved D. There are 12 residues in the CDR3. Between the trimmed V and J ends, which lost 3 bases and 6 bases, there was a span of 8 bases. The germline V gene has CDR1 ENHRY and CDR2 SYGVKD. The CDR3 region has the DNA TGTGCCATCAGTGAAATAGTAAAGACCCAGTACTTC. Translation: CAISEIVKTQYF.

The chain recombines TRBV9 with TRBJ1-1, with D possibly TRBD1 on 6 matching bases. Trimming took off 7 bases at V and 5 bases at J, with 18 bases between the two ends. The CDR3 loop spans 14 amino acids. CDR1 and CDR2 from the germline V gene are SGDLS and YYNGEE. This CDR3 is CASGGGRGGTEAFF. CDR3 nucleotides: TGTGCCAGCGGTGGGGGCAGGGGAGGGACTGAAGCTTTCTTT.

CDR3 residues: CASRTGTAGETQYF. The CDR3 region has the DNA TGTGCCAGTAGAACCGGGACGGCGGGGGAGACCCAGTACTTC. V is TRBV19 and J is TRBJ2-5; weak D call: TRBD2 (6 bases). This CDR3 comprises 14 residues. The ends were cut back, 6 bases at V and 5 bases at J, with 16 bases in the middle. CDR1 is LNHDA and CDR2 is SQIVND in the germline V gene (reference sequence).

V gene TRBV14 combines with J gene TRBJ2-3, with 9 bases that match TRBD2. The length of the CDR3 is 15 residues. V shed 4 bases and J 2 bases; nucleotides not matched to a gene: 4. Germline assignment: CDR1 SGHDN and CDR2 FVKESK. The CDR3 sequence: CASSLVAGVTDTQYF. DNA for the CDR3: TGTGCCAGCAGCCTTGTAGCGGGGGTCACAGATACGCAGTATTTT.

The chain couples TRBV19 to TRBJ1-1; D perhaps matches TRBD1 (5 bases). Trimming shortened V by 7 bases and J by 4 bases, and 19 bases separated the two germline ends. Germline V gene sequence: CDR1 LNHDA, CDR2 SQIVND (reference sequence). CDR3 length: 15 residues. Here the CDR3 reads CASIPRGIGGTEAFF. DNA for the CDR3: TGTGCCAGTATCCCCAGAGGGATCGGGGGCACTGAAGCTTTCTTT. Looking up the rest from reference TRBV19 and TRBJ1-1 gives the full variable domain: DGGITQSPKYLFRKEGQNVTLSCEQNLNHDAMYWYRQDPGQGLRLIYYSQIVNDFQKGDIAEGYSVSREKKESFPLTVTSAQKNPTAFYLCASIPRGIGGTEAFFGQGTRLTVV.

The chain has TRBV4-2 and TRBJ1-4, with D possibly TRBD1 on 5 matching bases. The germline V gene has CDR1 LGHNA and CDR2 YNFKEQ. The V end lost 0 bases, the J end lost 5 bases, and 13 bases lay between the germline ends. There are 16 residues in the CDR3. The CDR3 spells CASSQDSQGPNEKLFF. DNA for the CDR3: TGTGCCAGCAGCCAAGATTCGCAGGGCCCAAATGAAAAACTGTTTTTT.

The rearrangement uses TRBV15 and TRBJ2-4; a possible D gene is TRBD1 (5 bases). This CDR3 comprises 12 residues. CDR1 is LNHNV and CDR2 is YYDKDF in the germline V gene (reference sequence). V lost 0 bases to trimming and J lost 12 bases, with 9 bases between them. The CDR3 loop is CATSRDATAQYF. Here the CDR3 DNA reads TGTGCCACCAGCAGAGATGCGACAGCTCAGTACTTC.

The chain employs TRBV5-4 and TRBJ2-5; 8 bases agree with TRBD1. Germline CDR1 is SGHNT and CDR2 is YYREEE (reference sequence). With V trimmed by 3 bases and J by 7 bases, 5 bases remained unmatched. This CDR3 comprises 13 residues. Here the CDR3 DNA reads TGTGCCAGCAGCTCACAGGGGGTTGGGACCCAGTACTTC. Translating it yields CASSSQGVGTQYF. Supplemented by reference TRBV5-4 and TRBJ2-5, the full variable domain reads ETGVTQSPTHLIKTRGQQVTLRCSSQSGHNTVSWYQQALGQGPQFIFQYYREEENGRGNFPPRFSGLQFPNYSSELNVNALELDDSALYLCASSSQGVGTQYFGPGTRLLVL.

V is TRBV5-5 and J is TRBJ1-5; 8 nucleotides agree with TRBD1. Per germline, CDR1 SGHKS and CDR2 YYEKEE (reference sequence). With V trimmed by 4 bases and J by 4 bases, 7 bases remained unmatched. CDR3 size: 15 residues. For the CDR3, the DNA is TGTGCCAGCAGCCTAGGACAGGGAGGGAATCAGCCCCAGCATTTT. Translated, it gives CASSLGQGGNQPQHF.

This clone was seen more than once but under ten times. The chain links TRBV3-1 (or the pseudogene TRBV3-2) to TRBJ2-7; 8 nucleotides align to TRBD1. Trimming cost V 4 bases and J 6 bases; bases outside gene matches: 5. Germline V CDR1 and CDR2: LGHDT, YNNKEL (reference sequence). This CDR3 has 13 residues. For the CDR3, the DNA is TGTGCCAGCAGCCGTAAGACAGGGGCCGAGCAGTACTTC. It encodes CASSRKTGAEQYF.

This clone was seen once. The chain is built from TRBV7-6 and TRBJ2-2; D perhaps matches TRBD1 (5 bases). The germline V gene has CDR1 SGHVS and CDR2 FNYEAQ. V was trimmed by 4 bases and J by 1 base, leaving 13 bases between them. This CDR3 has 16 residues. DNA of the CDR3: TGTGCCAGCAGCTCACAACCTCAGGGGAACACCGGGGAGCTGTTTTTT. It encodes CASSSQPQGNTGELFF.

The chain is built from TRBV4-1 and TRBJ2-2; TRBD1 matches 10 bases. The germline CDR1 and CDR2 sequences are MGHRA and YSYEKL. This CDR3 comprises 16 residues. J gave up 2 bases and V 4 bases, and 4 bases lay outside the gene matches. CDR3 sequence: CASSPGQGPNTGELFF. CDR3 coding DNA: TGCGCCAGCAGCCCGGGACAGGGGCCCAACACCGGGGAGCTGTTTTTT.

This clone has a count of ten or more. V is TRBV6-1 and J is TRBJ1-5, with a possible D match to TRBD1 (5 bases). The V end lost 4 bases, the J end lost 1 base, and 17 bases lay between the germline ends. There are 17 residues in the CDR3. Germline CDR1 and CDR2: MNHNS and SASEGT. The chain's CDR3 is CASSVPTDKGSNQPQHF. The DNA of the CDR3 is TGTGCCAGCAGTGTTCCGACAGACAAGGGGAGCAATCAGCCCCAGCATTTT.

The genes are TRBV6-1 and TRBJ2-7, with TRBD1 identical over 8 bases. The CDR3 has 15 amino acids. Germline CDR1 is MNHNS and CDR2 is SASEGT. The junction had 3 bases not matched to a gene; V was cut back by 2 bases and J by 0 bases. CDR3 sequence reads: CASSELGTGSYEQYF. The DNA of the CDR3 is TGTGCCAGCAGTGAATTAGGGACAGGCTCCTACGAGCAGTACTTC.

In this sample, this clone turned up once. The chain combines TRBV12-3 or TRBV12-4 with TRBJ2-1; 7 nucleotides agree with TRBD2. The V segment lost 8 bases and the J segment 3 bases; nucleotides outside the gene matches: 4. The length of the CDR3 is 13 residues. CDR3 in amino acids: CASEWGGYNEQFF. The CDR3 DNA is TGTGCCAGCGAGTGGGGGGGCTACAATGAGCAGTTCTTC.

This clone was picked up a small number of times. The rearrangement joins TRBV6-5 to TRBJ1-5, with D possibly being TRBD1 (5 bases). The V end lost 0 bases, the J end lost 4 bases, and 10 bases lay between the germline ends. The germline gives CDR1 MNHEY, CDR2 SVGAGI. The CDR3 length is 15 residues. This CDR3 is CASSYSTQGNQPQHF. CDR3 nucleotide sequence: TGTGCCAGCAGTTACTCTACCCAGGGAAATCAGCCCCAGCATTTT.

This clone was detected once. CDR3 in DNA: TGTGCCAGCGGCTACAGGGGAAGCAATCAGCCCCAGCATTTT. This codes for CASGYRGSNQPQHF. This rearrangement joins TRBV27 to TRBJ1-5, with 7 bases lining up with TRBD1. The length of the CDR3 is 14 residues. Germline CDR1 MNHEY, CDR2 SMNVEV (reference sequence). V trimming: 8 bases; J trimming: 1 base; junction bases outside the gene matches: 5.

The chain is built from TRBV1 and TRBJ2-1; the DNA was not used to check the table's D call, TRBD2. TRBV1 counts as a pseudogene. This CDR3 region has 16 residues. The chain's CDR3 is CTSSQDQDSFYNEQFF. The DNA for the CDR3 is TGCACCAGCAGCCAAGATCAGGACTCTTTCTACAATGAGCAGTTCTTC.

The J gene is TRBJ2-5, the V gene TRBV18; D is unclear. The CDR3 length is 14 residues. The germline gives CDR1 KGHSH, CDR2 LQKENI. V shed 3 bases and J shed 4 bases, with 12 bases lying between them. DNA of the CDR3: TGTGCCAGCTCACCCCCCCCGGCGGCAGAGACCCAGTACTTC. It yields the protein CASSPPPAAETQYF.

V gene TRBV4-1 combines with J gene TRBJ1-1; 8 positions agree with TRBD1. Trimming took 4 bases from V and 2 from J; bases not matched to a gene: 9. In germline, CDR1 is MGHRA, CDR2 YSYEKL. The CDR3 runs to 16 residues. The CDR3, as DNA: TGCGCCAGCAGCCTACAGGGGGGAGGTTTAAACACTGAAGCTTTCTTT. Translating it yields CASSLQGGGLNTEAFF.

The chain combines TRBV5-1 with TRBJ1-2; TRBD1 matches 11 bases. CDR1 is SGHRS, CDR2 YFSETQ, per germline. The CDR3 is 14 amino acids. The V and J ends lost 5 bases and 5 bases, in that order; junction bases with no gene match: 5. CDR3 DNA sequence: TGCGCCAGCAGAATCGGACAGGGGGCATATGGCTACACCTTC. This gives the protein CASRIGQGAYGYTF. The entire variable domain, with the rest obtained from reference TRBV5-1 and TRBJ1-2, is as follows: KAGVTQTPRYLIKTRGQQVTLSCSPISGHRSVSWYQQTPGQGLQFLFEYFSETQRNKGNFPGRFSGRQFSNSRSEMNVSTLELGDSALYLCASRIGQGAYGYTFGSGTRLTVV.

The J gene is TRBJ1-6, the V gene TRBV6-5; 10 bases line up with TRBD1. J lost 10 bases, V lost 6 bases, and 9 bases had no gene match. CDR3 length equals 15 residues. CDR1 MNHEY and CDR2 SVGAGI come from the germline V gene. In DNA, the CDR3 is TGTGCCAGCAGAGCCCCGACAGGGGGCTACTCACCCCTCCACTTT. Its protein product is CASRAPTGGYSPLHF.

V gene TRBV11-3 combines with J gene TRBJ1-4; 10 bases map to TRBD1. This CDR3 is built from 17 residues. With V trimmed by 5 bases and J by 1 base, 7 bases remained unmatched. Germline V gives CDR1 SGHNT, CDR2 YENEEA. The CDR3 reads CASSPSRDRGTNEKLFF. DNA of the CDR3: TGTGCCAGCAGCCCCTCCCGGGACAGGGGAACTAATGAAAAACTGTTTTTT.